Listed below are T cell receptor beta chains from one sample, sequenced in a study of cytomegalovirus exposure and HLA in healthy donors. The assay was immunoSEQ multiplex PCR, and TCRdb's table has in-frame clones only and misses some. The sample lists around 180,000 clones, around four fifths occurring once. What was sequenced was PBMCs. The origin of the receptors is a man younger than 35 in good health and CMV-seropositive. The CDR3 runs from the conserved cysteine through the conserved F or W. D genes are given only for firm matches. Clone size appears in some rows only: once, few, many, or a class for an expanded clone.

j_call d_call v_call clone_size cdr3_aa cdr3_nt
TRBJ2-7 . TRBV7-6 . CASSLAGSSYEQYF TGTGCCAGCAGCTTGGCTGGGAGCTCCTACGAGCAGTACTTC
TRBJ1-4 . TRBV5-4 . CASSSRQASTNEKLFF TGTGCCAGCAGTTCTCGACAGGCCTCAACTAATGAAAAACTGTTTTTT
TRBJ2-7 TRBD2 TRBV5-1 . CASSLGTSGRRSYEQYF TGCGCCAGCAGCTTGGGGACTAGCGGGAGGAGGTCCTACGAGCAGTACTTC
TRBJ1-1 . TRBV30 once CAWSIWGMNTEAFF TGTGCCTGGAGTATCTGGGGCATGAACACTGAAGCTTTCTTT
TRBJ2-2 TRBD2 TRBV7-2 few CASRTGLSNTGELFF TGTGCCAGCAGGACGGGACTATCAAACACCGGGGAGCTGTTTTTT
TRBJ1-2 . TRBV23-1 . CASSLINYGYTF TGCGCCAGCAGTCTAATTAACTATGGCTACACCTTC
TRBJ1-1 TRBD1 TRBV5-1 . CASSTTGGNTEAFF TGCGCCAGCAGCACGACAGGGGGGAACACTGAAGCTTTCTTT
TRBJ1-1 TRBD1 TRBV6-5 . CASRSGQVTEAFF TGTGCCAGCAGATCGGGACAGGTCACTGAAGCTTTCTTT
TRBJ2-7 . TRBV9 few CASSGKSGYEQYF TGTGCCAGCAGCGGGAAGAGCGGCTACGAGCAGTACTTC
TRBJ1-5 . TRBV7-8 few CASSVGLSNQPQHF TGTGCCAGCAGCGTAGGACTTAGCAATCAGCCCCAGCATTTT
TRBJ2-3 . TRBV6-6 . CASSSRDTQYF TGTGCCAGCAGCTCCCGAGATACGCAGTATTTT
TRBJ1-2 TRBD1 TRBV2 few CASTFTGAGGYTF TGTGCCAGCACCTTCACAGGGGCTGGGGGCTACACCTTC
TRBJ2-2 TRBD2 TRBV7-9 . CASSVLAGNSGELFF TGTGCCAGCAGCGTGCTAGCGGGAAATTCCGGGGAGCTGTTTTTT
TRBJ1-1 . TRBV30 once CAWSRSVNTEAFF TGTGCCTGGAGTCGGTCTGTTAACACTGAAGCTTTCTTT
TRBJ2-1 TRBD2 TRBV7-8 . CASSLQGLANNEQFF TGTGCCAGCAGCTTACAGGGACTAGCAAACAATGAGCAGTTCTTC
TRBJ2-7 . TRBV5-1 . CASSPGRRDYEQYF TGCGCCAGCAGCCCCGGACGGAGGGACTACGAGCAGTACTTC